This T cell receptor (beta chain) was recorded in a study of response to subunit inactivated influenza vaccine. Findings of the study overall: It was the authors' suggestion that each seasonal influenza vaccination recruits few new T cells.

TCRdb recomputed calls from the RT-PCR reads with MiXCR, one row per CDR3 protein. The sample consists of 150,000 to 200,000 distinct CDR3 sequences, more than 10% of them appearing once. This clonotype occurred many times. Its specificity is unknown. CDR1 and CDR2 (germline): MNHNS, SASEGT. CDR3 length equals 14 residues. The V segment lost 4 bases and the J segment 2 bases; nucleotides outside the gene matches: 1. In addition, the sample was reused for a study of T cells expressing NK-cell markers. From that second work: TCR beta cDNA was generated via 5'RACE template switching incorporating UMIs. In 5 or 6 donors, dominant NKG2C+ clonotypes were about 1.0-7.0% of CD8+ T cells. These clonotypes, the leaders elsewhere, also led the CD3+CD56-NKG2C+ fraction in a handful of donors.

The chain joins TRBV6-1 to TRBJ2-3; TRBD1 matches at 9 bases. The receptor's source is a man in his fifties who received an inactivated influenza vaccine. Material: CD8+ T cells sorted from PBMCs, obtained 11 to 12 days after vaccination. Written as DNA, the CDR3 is TGTGCCAGCAGTGGACAGGGGGACACAGATACGCAGTATTTT. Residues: CASSGQGDTDTQYF.